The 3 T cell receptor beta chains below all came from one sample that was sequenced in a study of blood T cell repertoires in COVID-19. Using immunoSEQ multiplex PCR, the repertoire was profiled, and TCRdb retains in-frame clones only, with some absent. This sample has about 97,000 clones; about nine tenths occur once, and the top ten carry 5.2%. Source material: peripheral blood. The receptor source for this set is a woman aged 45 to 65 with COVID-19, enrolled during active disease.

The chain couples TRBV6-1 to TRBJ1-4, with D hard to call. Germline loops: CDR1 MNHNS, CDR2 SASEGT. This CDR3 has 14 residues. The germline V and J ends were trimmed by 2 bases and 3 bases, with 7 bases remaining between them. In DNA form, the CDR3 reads TGTGCCAGCAGTGAATACCCAGCTAATGAAAAACTGTTTTTT. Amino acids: CASSEYPANEKLFF.

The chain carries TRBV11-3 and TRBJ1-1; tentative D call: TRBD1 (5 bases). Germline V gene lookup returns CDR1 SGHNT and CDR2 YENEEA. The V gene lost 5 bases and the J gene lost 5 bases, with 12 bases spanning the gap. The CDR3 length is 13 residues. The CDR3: CASSPHQGTEAFF. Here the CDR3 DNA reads TGTGCCAGCAGCCCCCACCAGGGAACTGAAGCTTTCTTT.

CDR3 coding DNA: TGTGCCAGCGGACAGAACTACAATGAGCAGTTCTTC. It translates to CASGQNYNEQFF. This chain links TRBV6-5 with TRBJ2-1; TRBD1 might be the D (6 bases). The ends were cut back, 8 bases at V and 3 bases at J, with 8 bases in the middle. CDR3 length: 12 amino acids. The germline V gene has CDR1 MNHEY and CDR2 SVGAGI.